The entry below gives a single T cell receptor (beta chain) sequence along with its context. There are many counts of this clonotype. Its antigen is currently not known. There are no base qualities to consult, and no much larger clone falls within one base. The germline V gene yields SGHDN for CDR1 and FVKESK for CDR2. V loses 3 bases of germline sequence and J loses 0 bases, and the interval between the two ends is 12 bases. The CDR3 sequence holds 15 residues, the cysteine and phenylalanine included. Of all the DNA, just the CDR3 is kept, 45 bases in frame from base 1. The sample belongs to a study of tumor-infiltrating lymphocytes in primary liver carcinoma (dated by TCRdb to 2016 to 2017). Regarding the study in general: Of the five patients, three men and two women aged 30 to 69 years, four had hepatocellular carcinoma and one had combined HCC and intrahepatic cholangiocarcinoma. The five patients had tumors of stage T1-T3 N0M0, with maximum diameters ranging from roughly 4.2 to 10 cm. Roughly 3.65 to 8 million productive TCRbeta reads were obtained per sample, and no significant difference in read depth was found between tissue types. For each liver tumor, the study sampled five regions along with adjacent normal tissue and blood, and applied TCRbeta repertoire sequencing, expression microarrays and whole-exome sequencing. TCRbeta repertoire sequencing covered roughly 35 specimens from 5 patients: 25 tumor regions, 5 adjacent noncancerous liver tissues and 5 peripheral blood samples. To link TCRbeta repertoire diversity to the local molecular phenotype, the 25 tumor region samples were profiled with Agilent mRNA microarrays. High reproducibility was observed for the technical replicate repertoires, with mean shared-clone rates approximately 0.9 and correlation coefficients above 0.98.

Using a constant-region primer and ProtoScript II reverse transcriptase, TCRbeta-specific cDNA was reverse-transcribed from 400 to 550 ng total RNA. TCRbeta libraries were built with three nested multiplex PCR rounds, a slightly modified ARM-PCR procedure. Each of the first two PCR rounds ran for about 10 cycles and used multiplex TRBV1-TRBV30 forward primers together with a Cbeta reverse primer. Sample barcodes and Illumina adapters were added in a final 25-cycle PCR using Deep VentR polymerase. Amplicons of 200-500 bp were gel-purified with a QIAquick gel extraction kit before sequencing. An Illumina HiSeq 2500 was used to sequence the TCRbeta amplicons with 250-bp paired-end reads. The original methods were these. Quality trimming of reads was performed with Trimmomatic v0.33, and paired reads were merged with FLASH v1.2.11 so that full CDR3 sequences could be recovered. V, D and J germline segments were assigned to the rearranged TCRbeta sequences using MiGEC v1.2.1b. Clonotype statistics and Shannon-Wiener diversity indices were calculated with VDJtools v1.0.0. To reduce sampling bias, subsequent analyses other than the diversity analysis used only the 250 most abundant clonotypes in each sample. TCRdb reprocessing: public reads trimmed at Q25 with fastp, clones called with MiXCR, in-frame beta chains kept. Each CDR3 protein appears once, grouped with its most common genes and DNA. V and J calls and clone size were set by TCRdb, not the authors. The sample contains roughly 120,000 distinct CDR3 sequences, 64% of them found a single time. Together, the top ten hold approximately 8.9% of the sample.

Here is what the overall study found, with its caveats: Only about 8-25% of top clones were found in all five regions of a tumor, suggesting spatial heterogeneity of tumor-infiltrating T cells. Only the TCR beta chain was sequenced, so true repertoire diversity is likely underestimated because unpaired alpha chains were not captured. The study included only five patients, and the authors note findings should be validated in a larger study. Pairs of tumor regions showed greater repertoire overlap (mean 36%) than tumor-adjacent pairs (17%) or tumor-blood pairs (around 15%), which is consistent with antigen-driven expansion. Compared with blood, tumors had a significantly larger share of the repertoire taken up by the top 250 clones (p = 0.039). Bulk unsorted samples precluded comparing CD4+ and CD8+ T cell repertoires.

Without any cell sorting, total RNA and DNA were extracted together from around 20-30 mg of bulk tissue using the AllPrep DNA/RNA mini kit. Between late 2015 and 2016, roughly five patients in China with histopathologically diagnosed primary liver carcinoma had surgical resection. Chronic HBV infection was present in the patients, and the patients were treatment-naive at sampling. Each tumor was sampled at five spatially separated regions: the tumor centre plus the superior, inferior, left-lateral and right-lateral poles. According to histology, viable tumor cells made up more than 85% of every tumor sample. Fresh tumor and adjacent tissue pieces were bisected, with one half stored in RNAlater at -80 degrees C and the other half sent for histology.

This sequence was found in an older woman with primary liver carcinoma and hepatitis B virus infection. Specimen: liver tumor tissue from sampling region 3. The sample's cell subset or site, from its label and the paper: tumor region T3, left-lateral pole. The chain is assembled from TRBV14 and TRBJ2-7; a confident D gene designation cannot be given. At the DNA level, the sequence is TGTGCCAGCAGCCAGATACTATTTAGCTCCTACGAGCAGTACTTC. It specifies CASSQILFSSYEQYF.